The sample holds a few counts of the clone carrying this T cell receptor (beta chain). Antigen specificity is unknown. Exclusions: uncontrolled infection, other autoimmune disease, pregnancy, lactation. Together with thyroid ultrasound, orbital computed tomography, serum thyroxine and TRAb, clinical symptoms were used for diagnoses. From germline, CDR1 is DFQATT and CDR2 SNEGSKA (reference sequence). Trimming took off 0 bases at V and 4 bases at J, with 10 bases between the two ends. This CDR3 is 14 amino acids long. These data originate in a study of T cells in Graves' hyperthyroidism and ophthalmopathy. Study information: Peripheral blood sampling occurred at initial diagnosis, before any treatment. Study-level results: Most expanded thyroid clonotypes above 0.001 also appeared in blood.

Template material for amplifying TCR beta CDR3 regions consisted of RNA transcripts. When the TCR CDR3 underwent first-round RT-PCR, the HTBI primer set was used. TCRdb itself ran the multiplex PCR reads through MiXCR, one entry per CDR3 protein. The sample has about 610,000 distinct CDR3 sequences; 15% to 20% are singletons. The chain recombines TRBV20-1 with TRBJ1-5, with D possibly TRBD1 on 5 matching bases. Sequencing input: blood. This receptor was taken from a woman in her thirties or forties with Graves' ophthalmopathy. CDR3 loop: CSARDLGGNQPQHF. DNA for the CDR3: TGCAGTGCTAGAGACCTGGGGGGGAATCAGCCCCAGCATTTT.